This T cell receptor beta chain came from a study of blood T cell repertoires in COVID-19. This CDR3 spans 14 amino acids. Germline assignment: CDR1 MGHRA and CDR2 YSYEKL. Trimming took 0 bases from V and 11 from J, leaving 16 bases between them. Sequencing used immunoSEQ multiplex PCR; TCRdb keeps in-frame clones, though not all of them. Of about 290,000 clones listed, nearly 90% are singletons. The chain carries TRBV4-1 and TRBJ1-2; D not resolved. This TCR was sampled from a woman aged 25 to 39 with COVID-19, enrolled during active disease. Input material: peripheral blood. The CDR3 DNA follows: TGCGCCAGCAGCCAAGATAATCGGGCCGGCGGGTACACCTTC. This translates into CASSQDNRAGGYTF.